What follows describes a single T cell receptor (beta chain). The CDR3 sequence is 13 residues long. Trimming removed 3 bases at V and 5 bases at J, with 10 bases between. CDR1 and CDR2 from the germline V gene are SGHTA and FQGNSA. The data are from a study of blood T cell repertoires in COVID-19. As for the study in general: In each case, the material was cDNA or gDNA derived from T cells, B-cell-depleted T cells, or PBMCs.

Authors' methods: Amplification of reference gene primers provided the estimated nucleated cell counts. TCRdb keeps only in-frame clones here, not all; method: immunoSEQ multiplex PCR. The DNA gave D and trimming, while V, J and clone size come from that table. The sample has about 250,000 clones, roughly 85% seen once. This sequence joins TRBV7-2 and TRBJ2-5; maybe TRBD2 (6 bases). Sequencing input: peripheral blood. The clonotype comes from a man aged 18 to 29 with active or convalescent COVID-19. Written as DNA, the CDR3 is TGTGCCAGCAGCTTGGGCAGCGGGGAGACCCAGTACTTC. Translated, it gives CASSLGSGETQYF.